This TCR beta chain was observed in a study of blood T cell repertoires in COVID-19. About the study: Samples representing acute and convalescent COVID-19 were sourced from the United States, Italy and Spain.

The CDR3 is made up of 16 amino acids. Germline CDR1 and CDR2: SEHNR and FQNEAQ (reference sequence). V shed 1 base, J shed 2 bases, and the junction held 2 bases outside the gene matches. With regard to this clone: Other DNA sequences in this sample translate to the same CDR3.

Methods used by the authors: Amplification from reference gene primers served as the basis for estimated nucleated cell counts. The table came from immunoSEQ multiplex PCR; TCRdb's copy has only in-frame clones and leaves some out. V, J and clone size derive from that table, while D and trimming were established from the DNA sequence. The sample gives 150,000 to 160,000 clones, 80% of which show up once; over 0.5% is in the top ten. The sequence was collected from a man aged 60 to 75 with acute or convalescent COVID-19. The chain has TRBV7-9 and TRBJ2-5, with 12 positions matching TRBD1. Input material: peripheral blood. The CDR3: CASSLGDRGLQETQYF. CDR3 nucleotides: TGTGCCAGCAGCTTAGGGGACAGGGGGCTACAAGAGACCCAGTACTTC.